This entry lists 31 T cell receptor beta chains sequenced from one sample in a study of graft-versus-host responses after intestinal transplantation. Using immunoSEQ multiplex PCR, the repertoire was profiled, and TCRdb retains in-frame clones only, with some absent. The sample shows approximately 26,000 clones, about 81% of them seen only once. For these receptors, no antigen is known. The material sequenced was unstimulated CD4+ T cells sorted from spleen or lymph node cells, taken before intestinal transplant. Every receptor here comes from a human donor who received an intestinal transplant.

Sample share makes this clone medium-sized. The chain combines TRBV5-4 with TRBJ1-2; 11 bases align to TRBD1. The CDR3 totals 15 residues. The germline gives CDR1 SGHNT, CDR2 YYREEE (reference sequence). V shed 4 bases, J shed 3 bases, and the junction held 5 bases outside the gene matches. This CDR3 is CASSPGQGADYGYTF. CDR3 DNA: TGTGCCAGCAGCCCCGGACAGGGGGCGGACTATGGCTACACCTTC.

The genes are TRBV6-6 and TRBJ2-5, with D unclear. The CDR3 loop spans 14 amino acids. Germline CDR1 MNHNY, CDR2 SVGAGI (reference sequence). Trimming cost V 0 bases and J 1 base, with 6 bases left between them. CDR3 sequence (DNA): TGTGCCAGCAGTTACTCCCGGCTCCAAGAGACCCAGTACTTC. It codes for CASSYSRLQETQYF.

The chain has TRBV29-1 and TRBJ2-3; TRBD2 matches at 13 bases. There are 15 residues in the CDR3. From germline, CDR1 is SQVTM and CDR2 ANQGSEA. V was clipped by 4 bases and J by 4 bases; unmatched bases: 5. CDR3 DNA sequence: TGCAGCGTTGCCACCACTAGCGGGGGGGCAGATACGCAGTATTTT. The encoded protein is CSVATTSGGADTQYF.

This clone showed up just a few times. The chain has TRBV6-5 and TRBJ1-6; no reliable D call. Germline V lookup: CDR1 MNHEY, CDR2 SVGAGI. The CDR3 covers 12 residues. V dropped 7 bases and J dropped 7 bases, with 8 bases sitting between them. The CDR3 nucleotides are TGTGCCAGCAAACGGAGAAATTCACCCCTCCACTTT. Amino acids: CASKRRNSPLHF.

This clone was counted a few times. In DNA, the CDR3 is TGTGCCGGACGAGATGGCTACACCTTC. Translating it yields CAGRDGYTF. The chain uses TRBV2 and TRBJ1-2; the D is unclear. This CDR3 spans 9 amino acids. The germline V and J ends were trimmed by 11 bases and 6 bases, with 7 bases remaining between them. Germline V lookup: CDR1 SNHLY, CDR2 FYNNEI.

V gene TRBV9 combines with J gene TRBJ1-6; D remains unclear. The CDR3 covers 16 residues. Germline values: CDR1 SGDLS, CDR2 YYNGEE. V lost 0 bases and J lost 0, with 7 bases in between. The CDR3 nucleotides are TGTGCCAGCAGCGTAGGAGGGAGCTCCTATAATTCACCCCTCCACTTT. This translates into CASSVGGSSYNSPLHF.

The sample holds a few counts of this clone. This chain links TRBV6-5 with TRBJ2-1; possibly TRBD1 for D (6 bases). The CDR3 is 15 amino acids. Germline values: CDR1 MNHEY, CDR2 SVGAGI. V shed 2 bases and J shed 9 bases, with 17 bases lying between them. The CDR3 region has the DNA TGTGCCAGCAGTTACGGAGGACAGAATGAAGGTGAGCAGTTCTTC. This translates into CASSYGGQNEGEQFF.

The chain employs TRBV2 and TRBJ2-3, with 16 bases lining up with TRBD2. The length of the CDR3 is 16 residues. V gave up 6 bases and J gave up 4 bases; unmatched junction bases: 4. CDR1 is SNHLY and CDR2 is FYNNEI in the germline V gene. CDR3 sequence: CASRAGLAGGPDTQYF. CDR3 bases: TGTGCCAGCAGAGCGGGACTAGCGGGGGGGCCAGATACGCAGTATTTT.

The chain recombines TRBV18 with TRBJ2-7; possible D gene TRBD1, 6 bases. Trimming removed 3 bases from V and 3 bases from J, with 27 bases in between. The length of the CDR3 is 19 residues. Looked up from germline, CDR1 is KGHSH and CDR2 is LQKENI. DNA for the CDR3: TGTGCCAGCTCACCCGCCCTGACGACAGGTAACCAATATTACTACGAGCAGTACTTC. The encoded protein is CASSPALTTGNQYYYEQYF.

This chain connects TRBV6-6 to TRBJ2-1; 9 bases fit TRBD1. Germline trimming cut 1 base from V and 7 bases from J; bases unmatched to any gene: 5. The CDR3 runs 15 residues. The V gene's germline CDR1 is MNHNY and CDR2 SVGAGI (reference sequence). CDR3 bases: TGTGCCAGCAGTTACTTGGGCGGACAGGGGAATGAGCAGTTCTTC. It codes for CASSYLGGQGNEQFF.

This clone has more than one count but fewer than ten. The chain employs TRBV29-1 and TRBJ2-5, with a tentative D call TRBD2 (7 bases). The germline V and J ends were trimmed by 4 bases and 4 bases, with 10 bases remaining between them. CDR3 length: 12 amino acids. In germline, CDR1 is SQVTM, CDR2 ANQGSEA. The CDR3 reads CSVGGGAETQYF. The DNA of the CDR3 is TGCAGCGTTGGAGGGGGGGCAGAGACCCAGTACTTC.

The CDR3 DNA sequence: TGCGCCAGCAGCTCCTTCCTCCAAGAGACCCAGTACTTC. This gives the protein CASSSFLQETQYF. This chain uses TRBV5-1 with TRBJ2-5; D is unresolved. Deletions cut 3 bases from V and 1 base from J, with 7 bases between. Germline V gene data show CDR1 as SGHRS and CDR2 as YFSETQ. The CDR3 is 13 residues long.

The rearrangement joins TRBV19 to TRBJ1-2; TRBD1 might be the D (6 bases). CDR3 length: 15 residues. Trimming pared 7 bases from V and 3 bases from J, leaving 18 bases between. CDR1 and CDR2 (germline): LNHDA, SQIVND (reference sequence). In DNA form, the CDR3 reads TGTGCCAGTACCCCACCTAGGGGGACCCACTATGGCTACACCTTC. Translation: CASTPPRGTHYGYTF.

The chain carries TRBV30 and TRBJ1-2, with D perhaps matching TRBD1 (5 bases). V was cut by 0 bases and J by 6 bases, with 8 bases left in between. CDR3 length: 12 residues. The V gene's germline CDR1 is GTSNPN and CDR2 SVGIG (reference sequence). The CDR3 region is CAWSVLGDGYTF. CDR3 DNA: TGTGCCTGGAGTGTACTGGGGGATGGCTACACCTTC.

J is TRBJ2-7 and V is TRBV5-1; D is unresolved. The CDR3 consists of 15 residues. Between the trimmed V and J ends, which lost 0 bases and 0 bases, there was a span of 10 bases. The germline V gene has CDR1 SGHRS and CDR2 YFSETQ. CDR3: CASSLEGGFSYEQYF. The CDR3 nucleotides are TGCGCCAGCAGCTTGGAAGGCGGATTCTCCTACGAGCAGTACTTC.

The V call is TRBV9, the J call TRBJ1-1; TRBD1 might be the D (6 bases). V gave up 3 bases and J gave up 4 bases, with 10 bases separating them. The CDR3 sequence is 13 residues long. In germline, CDR1 is SGDLS, CDR2 YYNGEE. For the CDR3, the DNA is TGTGCCAGCAGCGCCCAGACAGGCACTGAAGCTTTCTTT. Residues: CASSAQTGTEAFF.

The chain employs TRBV12-5 and TRBJ1-1; D gene ambiguous. In germline, CDR1 is LGHNT, CDR2 FRNRAP. The germline V and J ends were trimmed by 7 bases and 5 bases, with 8 bases remaining between them. This CDR3 region has 11 residues. CDR3 protein: CASEFRTEAFF. The CDR3 region has the DNA TGTGCTAGTGAATTCAGAACTGAAGCTTTCTTT.

This chain connects TRBV5-5 to TRBJ1-4; the D gene is possibly TRBD1 (5 bases). Trimming pared 4 bases from V and 5 bases from J, leaving 15 bases between. The V gene's germline CDR1 is SGHKS and CDR2 YYEKEE (reference sequence). CDR3 size: 15 residues. Here the CDR3 DNA reads TGTGCCAGCAGCGTCCCCAGGGAGTCGAATGAAAAACTGTTTTTT. Its protein product is CASSVPRESNEKLFF.

V gene TRBV11-2 combines with J gene TRBJ1-1; tentative D call: TRBD1 (6 bases). The CDR3 extends over 15 amino acids. Germline CDR1 SGHAT, CDR2 FQNNGV. V was pared by 3 bases and J by 5 bases, with 16 bases between. This CDR3 reads CASSFRQGRRTEAFF. DNA for the CDR3: TGTGCCAGCAGCTTTCGGCAGGGGAGGAGGACTGAAGCTTTCTTT.

The rearrangement joins TRBV6-5 to TRBJ1-1; TRBD1 is a possible D gene (5 bases). CDR3 length equals 11 residues. Deletions cut 4 bases from V and 8 bases from J, with 8 bases between. From germline, CDR1 is MNHEY and CDR2 SVGAGI. CDR3 loop: CASSFRTEAFF. In DNA, the CDR3 is TGTGCCAGCAGTTTTCGGACAGAAGCTTTCTTT.

V usage is TRBV6-6 and J usage is TRBJ1-4; no firm D call. CDR1 is MNHNY and CDR2 is SVGAGI in the germline V gene (reference sequence). The CDR3 contains 15 residues. Trimming removed 5 bases at V and 5 bases at J, with 15 bases between. The CDR3, as DNA: TGTGCCAGCAGTCTAAGATCGGCGGACAATGAAAAACTGTTTTTT. Protein product: CASSLRSADNEKLFF.

The chain uses TRBV11-3 and TRBJ2-1, with 11 bases identical to TRBD2. Losses at the gene ends were 1 base for V and 7 bases for J; bases not matched to a gene: 3. Germline values: CDR1 SGHNT, CDR2 YENEEA. The CDR3 consists of 15 residues. The CDR3 sequence is CASSLGLAGGNEQFF. The CDR3 DNA is TGTGCCAGCAGCTTAGGTCTAGCGGGGGGAAATGAGCAGTTCTTC. The variable domain in full, with the rest retrieved from reference TRBV11-3 and TRBJ2-1, is EAGVVQSPRYKIIEKKQPVAFWCNPISGHNTLYWYLQNLGQGPELLIRYENEEAVDDSQLPKDRFSAERLKGVDSTLKIQPAELGDSAVYLCASSLGLAGGNEQFFGPGTRLTVL.

This chain connects TRBV2 to TRBJ2-5; no firm D call. Germline V gene data show CDR1 as SNHLY and CDR2 as FYNNEI. Trimming stripped 1 base from V and 6 bases from J, with 0 bases between. The CDR3 has 10 residues. The CDR3, as DNA: TGTGCCAGCAGTGAAGAGACCCAGTACTTC. Residues: CASSEETQYF.

V is TRBV28 and J is TRBJ1-5; no definite D call. Germline lookup yields CDR1 MDHEN and CDR2 SYDVKM. The CDR3 totals 15 residues. V lost 0 bases and J lost 6, with 12 bases in between. The CDR3 is CASSLWLGPIQPQHF. The CDR3 DNA reads TGTGCCAGCAGTTTATGGCTGGGCCCGATTCAGCCCCAGCATTTT.

The sample holds one count of this clone. J is TRBJ2-1 and V is TRBV4-2; 14 bases align to TRBD2. Losses at the gene ends were 4 bases for V and 9 bases for J; bases not matched to a gene: 11. The CDR3 is 17 amino acids. Germline V lookup: CDR1 LGHNA, CDR2 YNFKEQ. The CDR3 protein is CASSPRSGLAGVGEQFF. In nucleotides, the CDR3 is TGTGCCAGCAGCCCAAGGTCGGGACTAGCGGGAGTGGGTGAGCAGTTCTTC.

The V and J genes are TRBV5-7 and TRBJ1-2; 7 nucleotides agree with TRBD1. TRBV5-7 is identified as an open reading frame with a role that is uncertain. V was clipped by 0 bases and J by 3 bases; unmatched bases: 8. This CDR3 has 16 residues. Here the CDR3 reads CASSLDRGRPDYGYTF. The CDR3 coding sequence is TGTGCCAGCAGCTTGGACAGGGGCCGGCCTGACTATGGCTACACCTTC.

V gene TRBV19 combines with J gene TRBJ1-1; 9 nucleotides align to TRBD1. Germline-derived CDR1 and CDR2 are LNHDA and SQIVND (reference sequence). This CDR3 is 18 amino acids long. The ends lost 6 bases at V and 4 bases at J; junction bases unmatched: 18. The CDR3 here is CASRSPPGQGPGGTEAFF. CDR3 sequence (DNA): TGTGCCAGTAGATCGCCCCCGGGACAGGGTCCCGGCGGCACTGAAGCTTTCTTT.

The chain employs TRBV7-2 and TRBJ2-1; TRBD2 matches at 11 bases. The CDR3 is 16 amino acids. With 5 bases clipped from V and 7 bases from J, the junction kept 10 bases outside the gene matches. CDR1 SGHTA and CDR2 FQGNSA come from the germline V gene. The CDR3 here is CASSQIAGGPWNEQFF. As DNA, the CDR3 is TGTGCCAGCAGCCAAATAGCGGGAGGGCCCTGGAATGAGCAGTTCTTC.

This clone appeared once. J is TRBJ1-1 and V is TRBV6-6, with 9 bases aligning to TRBD1. The J segment lost 1 base and the V segment lost 5 bases, leaving 2 bases of the junction unmatched. Germline loops: CDR1 MNHNY, CDR2 SVGAGI (reference sequence). CDR3 length: 14 residues. CDR3 nucleotide sequence: TGTGCCAGCAGTAGGACAGGGGAGAACACTGAAGCTTTCTTT. Translation: CASSRTGENTEAFF.

This chain links TRBV14 with TRBJ2-5; D gene ambiguous. This CDR3 has 13 amino acids. V dropped 5 bases and J dropped 4 bases, with 11 bases sitting between them. Germline V CDR1 and CDR2: SGHDN, FVKESK. CDR3 sequence: CASSSQVGETQYF. CDR3 DNA: TGTGCCAGCAGCTCTCAGGTTGGAGAGACCCAGTACTTC.

The gene calls are TRBV19 and TRBJ2-7; perhaps TRBD1 as D (6 bases). Germline V gene lookup returns CDR1 LNHDA and CDR2 SQIVND (reference sequence). This CDR3 comprises 16 residues. Trimming took off 3 bases at V and 0 bases at J, with 15 bases between the two ends. DNA of the CDR3: TGTGCCAGTAGTATCTTCTCGAAAGGGGGCTCCTACGAGCAGTACTTC. Encoded protein: CASSIFSKGGSYEQYF.